This entry lists 17 T cell receptor beta chains sequenced from one sample in a study of T cells in women clearing cervical HPV infection. Clones were read by immunoSEQ multiplex PCR, and TCRdb kept only the in-frame ones, dropping some. The data include some 25,000 clones; the top ten clones carry around 7.2%. Sequences were obtained from blood buffy coat. The receptor source for this set is a woman aged 18-69 years with a cervical HPV16 infection that either progressed to CIN3+ or cleared (not recorded which).

About this clone: The CDR3 goes on 3 residues after the read ends, and that part is filled in from the germline J gene. The rearrangement joins TRBV6-1 to TRBJ2-7; TRBD2 matches at 9 bases. Germline V CDR1 and CDR2: MNHNS, SASEGT. With V trimmed by 4 bases and J by 1 base, 8 bases remained unmatched. The CDR3 has 16 amino acids. The DNA read from the CDR3 is TGTGCCAGCAGTGGCAGACGGCGGGAGGGTTCCTACGAG. This sequence encodes CASSGRRREGSYE. The complete CDR3 reads CASSGRRREGSYEQYF.

With regard to this clone: The read stops 3 residues short of the end of the CDR3; the missing end is completed from the germline J gene. The V and J genes are TRBV7-6 and TRBJ2-1, with D maybe TRBD1 (5 bases). Germline CDR1 is SGHVS and CDR2 is FNYEAQ. Trimming took off 5 bases at V and 0 bases at J, with 17 bases between the two ends. This CDR3 is 17 amino acids long. CDR3 sequence: CASSQRERGSSYNEQFF. Partial CDR3 DNA: TGTGCCAGCAGCCAACGCGAAAGGGGAAGCTCCTACAATGAG.

Comment on this clone: The read falls 3 residues short of the CDR3 end, and the missing part is taken from the germline J gene. V is TRBV5-1 and J is TRBJ2-5; the D gene is possibly TRBD2 (6 bases). In germline, CDR1 is SGHRS, CDR2 YFSETQ. The CDR3 contains 15 residues. CDR3 region: CASSLFGGFADTQYF. The CDR3 bases that were read are TGCGCCAGCAGCTTGTTTGGGGGGTTCGCAGATACC.

Concerning this clone: Coverage ceases 3 residues before the CDR3 finishes, and the germline J gene fills in the end. V and J are TRBV30 and TRBJ2-7, with TRBD2 matching 8 bases. The CDR3 is 13 amino acids. CDR1 is GTSNPN, CDR2 SVGIG, per germline (reference sequence). V dropped 0 bases and J dropped 6; count of bases not matched to a gene: 4. CDR3 sequence reads: CAWSVLAEVEQYF. CDR3 DNA (partial): TGTGCCTGGAGTGTACTAGCGGAGGTCGAG.

A remark on this clone: The sequenced fragment ends 3 residues before the CDR3 boundary, so the rest is inferred from the germline J gene. The rearrangement uses TRBV5-1 and TRBJ1-1; 10 bases map to TRBD1. CDR1 is SGHRS and CDR2 is YFSETQ in the germline V gene. V shed 4 bases and J 1 base; nucleotides not matched to a gene: 19. The CDR3 contains 20 residues. Incomplete CDR3 DNA: TGCGCCAGCAGCCGTAGACAGGGGGCAGGATTGGCAGGGGGGAACACTGAA. This gives the protein CASSRRQGAGLAGGNTE. The full CDR3 is CASSRRQGAGLAGGNTEAFF. Supplemented by reference TRBV5-1 and TRBJ1-1, the full variable domain reads KAGVTQTPRYLIKTRGQQVTLSCSPISGHRSVSWYQQTPGQGLQFLFEYFSETQRNKGNFPGRFSGRQFSNSRSEMNVSTLELGDSALYLCASSRRQGAGLAGGNTEAFFGQGTRLTVV.

Comment on this clone: Sequencing ends 3 residues short of the CDR3 end; the germline J gene provides the rest. The chain has TRBV18 and TRBJ1-2, with 10 bases fitting TRBD1. Per the germline V gene, CDR1 is KGHSH and CDR2 is LQKENI. The CDR3 has 13 residues. Incomplete CDR3 DNA: TGTGCCAGCTCACCCGGGACAGGGGTGGGC. Its translation: CASSPGTGVG. The entire CDR3 protein is CASSPGTGVGYTF.

In the case of this clone: One end of the junction does not line up with germline, which may come from a read error. The read gets to within 3 residues of the CDR3 end, and the germline J gene fills in the rest. Other DNA sequences in this specimen translate into the identical CDR3. The rearrangement uses TRBV5-4 and TRBJ1-2; D gene uncertain. CDR3 length: 13 amino acids. The germline gives CDR1 SGHNT, CDR2 YYREEE (reference sequence). Incomplete CDR3 DNA: TGTGCCAGCAACCTAGGCGGGAGCTATGGT. Protein: CASNLGGSYG. The complete CDR3 reads CASNLGGSYGYTF.

The CDR3 DNA, read in part, is TGTGCCAGCAGGGATCCTAGCGGGAGATCAACCGGGGAG. Translation: CASRDPSGRSTGE. In full, the CDR3 is CASRDPSGRSTGELFF. The genes are TRBV2 and TRBJ2-2; 10 bases match TRBD2. The read stops 3 residues short of the end of the CDR3; the missing end is completed from the germline J gene. Germline values: CDR1 SNHLY, CDR2 FYNNEI. The V and J ends lost 6 bases and 5 bases, in that order; junction bases with no gene match: 9. The CDR3 consists of 16 residues.

A note on this clone: The read ends 3 residues shy of where the CDR3 ends; the end is completed using the germline J gene. The genes are TRBV19 and TRBJ1-2; a possible D gene is TRBD1 (5 bases). The CDR3 is 15 residues long. In germline, CDR1 is LNHDA, CDR2 SQIVND (reference sequence). This chain's CDR3 is CASSILAGLNNDYTF. The CDR3 bases that were read are TGTGCCAGTAGTATACTAGCGGGACTCAACAATGAC.

On this clone: Sequencing ends 3 residues short of the CDR3 end; the germline J gene provides the rest. This chain connects TRBV18 to TRBJ1-2, with D possibly TRBD1 on 5 matching bases. This CDR3 contains 16 residues. Germline CDR1 is KGHSH and CDR2 is LQKENI. The CDR3 DNA, read in part, is TGTGCCAGCTCACCGGGACTAGACGGTCGTTACAATGAC. Residues: CASSPGLDGRYND. The complete CDR3 reads CASSPGLDGRYNDYTF.

On this clone: The read ends 3 residues shy of where the CDR3 ends; the end is completed using the germline J gene. The V call is TRBV5-5, the J call TRBJ1-2; D perhaps matches TRBD1 (5 bases). The CDR3 loop spans 13 amino acids. CDR1 is SGHKS and CDR2 is YYEKEE in the germline V gene (reference sequence). Trimming pared 3 bases from V and 6 bases from J, leaving 12 bases between. The sequenced CDR3 bases are TGTGCCAGCAGCTCGAATACAGGAGATGGC. This sequence encodes CASSSNTGDG. The full CDR3 sequence reads CASSSNTGDGYTF.

With respect to this clone: The read ends 3 residues early relative to the CDR3; the germline J gene fills the gap. The chain employs TRBV12-5 and TRBJ2-3, with TRBD2 matching over 16 bases. Germline assignment: CDR1 LGHNT and CDR2 FRNRAP. V lost 6 bases and J lost 5; bases outside the gene matches: 8. The CDR3 is 17 residues long. The sequenced CDR3 bases are TGTGCTAGTGGCCCTTCGGGACTAGCGGGAGGGCGAGATACG. Translated: CASGPSGLAGGRDT. The whole CDR3 region reads CASGPSGLAGGRDTQYF.

As to this clone: The read ends 3 residues shy of where the CDR3 ends; the end is completed using the germline J gene. The gene calls are TRBV30 and TRBJ2-1; TRBD1 agrees at 7 bases. Germline-derived CDR1 and CDR2 are GTSNPN and SVGIG (reference sequence). CDR3 size: 13 residues. J gave up 6 bases and V 5 bases, and 7 bases lay outside the gene matches. CDR3 DNA, as far as it was read: TGTGCCTGGGACAGGGTAGTGGGCAATGAG. It translates to CAWDRVVGNE. The full CDR3 sequence reads CAWDRVVGNEQFF.

Regarding this clone: The read is 3 residues too short to cover the CDR3 end, so that end is filled in from the germline J gene. This rearrangement joins TRBV6-1 to TRBJ2-1; TRBD1 aligns across 8 bases. The germline CDR1 and CDR2 sequences are MNHNS and SASEGT. V lost 3 bases, J lost 4 bases, and 5 bases stayed unmatched. The CDR3 sequence is 15 residues long. CDR3 sequence: CASSDPGQVYNEQFF. The part of the CDR3 DNA that was read is TGTGCCAGCAGTGACCCGGGACAGGTATACAATGAG.

As to this clone: Read sequence stops 3 residues before the CDR3 end, and the germline J gene provides the missing end. The chain joins TRBV7-2 to TRBJ1-2, with TRBD1 as a possible D gene (6 bases). The CDR3 sequence is 14 residues long. Germline V gene sequence: CDR1 SGHTA, CDR2 FQGNSA. The V gene lost 5 bases and the J gene lost 6 bases, with 16 bases spanning the gap. The CDR3 loop reads CASSPNRDGNGYTF. The sequenced part of the CDR3 DNA is TGTGCCAGCAGCCCGAACAGGGATGGAAATGGC.

Points on this clone: The read terminates 3 residues ahead of where the CDR3 ends, so the germline J gene completes it. The chain uses TRBV30 and TRBJ1-2, with a weak D call TRBD1 (5 bases). The germline CDR1 and CDR2 sequences are GTSNPN and SVGIG (reference sequence). The CDR3 sequence is 12 residues long. The DNA read from the CDR3 is TGTGCCTGGAGTAATGGGGGGTGGGGC. Protein sequence: CAWSNGGWG. The CDR3 in its entirety is CAWSNGGWGYTF. Combining the CDR3 with reference TRBV30 and TRBJ1-2 gives the whole variable domain SQTIHQWPATLVQPVGSPLSLECTVEGTSNPNLYWYRQAAGRGLQLLFYSVGIGQISSEVPQNLSASRPQDRQFILSSKKLLLSDSGFYLCAWSNGGWGYTFGSGTRLTVV.

Worth noting for this clone: The sequenced fragment ends 3 residues before the CDR3 boundary, so the rest is inferred from the germline J gene. The chain combines TRBV30 with TRBJ1-2; maybe TRBD1 (5 bases). Germline values: CDR1 GTSNPN, CDR2 SVGIG (reference sequence). The CDR3 spans 12 residues. Partial CDR3 DNA: TGTGCCTGGACGTCCCAGGGTAATGAC. Protein sequence: CAWTSQGND. The full CDR3 is CAWTSQGNDYTF. The full variable domain, with the rest looked up from reference TRBV30 and TRBJ1-2, is SQTIHQWPATLVQPVGSPLSLECTVEGTSNPNLYWYRQAAGRGLQLLFYSVGIGQISSEVPQNLSASRPQDRQFILSSKKLLLSDSGFYLCAWTSQGNDYTFGSGTRLTVV.